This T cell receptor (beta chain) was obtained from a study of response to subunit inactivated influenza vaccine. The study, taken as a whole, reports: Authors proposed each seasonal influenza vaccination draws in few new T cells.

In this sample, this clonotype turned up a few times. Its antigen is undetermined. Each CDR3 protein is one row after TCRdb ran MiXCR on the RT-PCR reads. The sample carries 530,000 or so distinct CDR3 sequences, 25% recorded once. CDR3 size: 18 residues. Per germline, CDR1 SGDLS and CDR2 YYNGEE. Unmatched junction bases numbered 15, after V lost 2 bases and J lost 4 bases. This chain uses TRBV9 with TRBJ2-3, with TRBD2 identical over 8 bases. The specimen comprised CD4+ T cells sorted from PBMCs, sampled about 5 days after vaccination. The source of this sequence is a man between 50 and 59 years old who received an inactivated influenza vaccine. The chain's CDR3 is CASSVGTGTSRVADTQYF. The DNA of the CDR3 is TGTGCCAGCAGCGTGGGAACCGGGACTAGTCGGGTTGCAGATACGCAGTATTTT.